This T cell receptor (beta chain) was found in a study of blood T cell repertoires in COVID-19. From germline, CDR1 is MNHEY and CDR2 SMNVEV (reference sequence). After removal of 1 base from V and 2 bases from J, the junction contained 1 base not matched to a gene. The CDR3 covers 15 residues. Generated by immunoSEQ multiplex PCR, the TCRdb table keeps only in-frame clones and is missing some. The data show 100,000 to 150,000 clones, approximately 88% seen once. This clone was counted a single time. The J gene is TRBJ1-3, the V gene TRBV27; 8 positions agree with TRBD1. The sample taken for sequencing was peripheral blood. This TCR derives from a woman of 80 years or more with acute or convalescent COVID-19. CDR3 sequence reads: CASSLYRGAGNTIYF. The CDR3 DNA follows: TGTGCCAGCAGTTTATACAGGGGGGCTGGAAACACCATATATTTT.